These 29 T cell receptor beta chains were all obtained from the same sample, sequenced in a study of PD-L1 blockade in urothelial cancer. Time point denoted: pretreatment peripheral blood. This table comes from immunoSEQ multiplex PCR, and its TCRdb copy is limited to in-frame clones, with some not included. The sample yields around 100,000 clones, 87% seen once. The sample here was PBMCs, taken around atezolizumab (anti-PD-L1) treatment. Receptors were obtained from a man in his sixties with urothelial cancer.

The chain joins TRBV29-1 to TRBJ1-2; tentative D call: TRBD1 (6 bases). V was trimmed by 3 bases and J by 5 bases, leaving 13 bases between them. This CDR3 has 13 residues. Per germline, CDR1 SQVTM and CDR2 ANQGSEA. The CDR3 sequence is CSVEDSQGYGYTF. The CDR3 DNA reads TGCAGCGTTGAGGACAGCCAGGGGTATGGCTACACCTTC.

The V and J genes are TRBV9 and TRBJ2-2, with a possible D match to TRBD2 (6 bases). Germline V lookup: CDR1 SGDLS, CDR2 YYNGEE. There are 18 residues in the CDR3. V lost 0 bases and J 5 bases, leaving 20 bases between the germline ends. The CDR3 DNA reads as TGTGCCAGCAGCGTAGATCGGACGGGACTTGGTTGGACCGGGGAGCTGTTTTTT. Amino acid sequence: CASSVDRTGLGWTGELFF. Variable domain in full (rest from reference TRBV9 and TRBJ2-2): DSGVTQTPKHLITATGQRVTLRCSPRSGDLSVYWYQQSLDQGLQFLIQYYNGEERAKGNILERFSAQQFPDLHSELNLSSLELGDSALYFCASSVDRTGLGWTGELFFGEGSRLTVL.

The V call is TRBV12-5, the J call TRBJ2-7; TRBD1 might be the D (6 bases). The V gene lost 0 bases and the J gene lost 6 bases, with 15 bases spanning the gap. The CDR3 sequence is 15 residues long. CDR1 is LGHNT, CDR2 FRNRAP, per germline. CDR3 nucleotide sequence: TGTGCTAGTGGTTTGGTAATCAACAGGGTAGGCGAGCAGTACTTC. This sequence encodes CASGLVINRVGEQYF.

The gene calls are TRBV9 and TRBJ2-7; 7 nucleotides line up with TRBD1. Germline V CDR1 and CDR2: SGDLS, YYNGEE. The CDR3 runs to 12 residues. Trimming cost V 7 bases and J 5 bases; bases outside gene matches: 6. In DNA, the CDR3 is TGTGCCAGCGAGCAGGGGGTTGACGAGCAGTACTTC. It translates to CASEQGVDEQYF.

V is TRBV7-2 and J is TRBJ2-3, with 9 bases fitting TRBD1. This CDR3 is built from 16 residues. CDR1 is SGHTA, CDR2 FQGNSA, per germline. With 5 bases clipped from V and 0 bases from J, the junction kept 6 bases outside the gene matches. CDR3 protein: CASSRTGGLSTDTQYF. CDR3 nucleotides: TGTGCCAGCAGCCGCACAGGGGGCCTTAGCACAGATACGCAGTATTTT.

J is TRBJ2-1 and V is TRBV19, with 8 nucleotides matching TRBD2. CDR1 and CDR2 from the germline V gene are LNHDA and SQIVND (reference sequence). This CDR3 has 17 amino acids. V shed 6 bases and J 4 bases; nucleotides not matched to a gene: 14. The CDR3 is CASRHRGGGIGYNEQFF. Written as DNA, the CDR3 is TGTGCCAGTAGGCATCGGGGGGGCGGGATAGGTTACAATGAGCAGTTCTTC.

The chain recombines TRBV27 with TRBJ2-7; a possible D gene is TRBD2 (7 bases). The length of the CDR3 is 15 residues. Germline V gives CDR1 MNHEY, CDR2 SMNVEV (reference sequence). V was shortened by 2 bases and J by 0 bases, with 11 bases between the two germline ends. The CDR3 sequence: CASSLAGANSYEQYF. Here the CDR3 DNA reads TGTGCCAGCAGTTTAGCGGGGGCGAACTCCTACGAGCAGTACTTC.

J is TRBJ1-1 and V is TRBV6-6, with D maybe TRBD1 (5 bases). The CDR3 loop spans 11 amino acids. V lost 6 bases and J lost 6, with 8 bases in between. Germline loops: CDR1 MNHNY, CDR2 SVGAGI (reference sequence). CDR3 in DNA: TGTGCCAGCAGCCCCAGGGCTGAAGCTTTCTTT. It yields the protein CASSPRAEAFF.

This clone was seen once. This CDR3 reads CASSLASGKRQPQHF. DNA of the CDR3: TGTGCCAGCAGCTTAGCCTCGGGGAAACGACAGCCCCAGCATTTT. The chain recombines TRBV7-2 with TRBJ1-5, with D hard to call. Germline V lookup: CDR1 SGHTA, CDR2 FQGNSA. Between the trimmed V and J ends, which lost 0 bases and 7 bases, there was a span of 13 bases. CDR3 size: 15 residues.

This clone was detected only a few times. The V and J genes are TRBV28 and TRBJ2-7, with 10 bases fitting TRBD2. After removal of 4 bases from V and 6 bases from J, the junction contained 3 bases not matched to a gene. The CDR3 is made up of 13 amino acids. Per germline, CDR1 MDHEN and CDR2 SYDVKM. The chain's CDR3 is CASSYGTSVEQYF. In DNA, the CDR3 is TGTGCCAGCAGTTACGGGACTAGCGTCGAGCAGTACTTC.

The chain combines TRBV7-9 with TRBJ2-2; no clear D. The CDR3 extends over 12 amino acids. Between the trimmed V and J ends, which lost 7 bases and 3 bases, there was a span of 6 bases. From germline, CDR1 is SEHNR and CDR2 FQNEAQ (reference sequence). The CDR3 spells CASTRDTGELFF. The CDR3 DNA reads as TGTGCCAGCACTCGCGACACCGGGGAGCTGTTTTTT.

The table lists this clone with a count of one. The chain has TRBV5-1 and TRBJ2-7, with D possibly matching TRBD2 (6 bases). Trimming removed 0 bases at V and 2 bases at J, with 18 bases between. Looked up from germline, CDR1 is SGHRS and CDR2 is YFSETQ. The CDR3 extends over 17 amino acids. CDR3 sequence: CASSLAPGGLYPYEQYF. The CDR3, as DNA: TGCGCCAGCAGCTTGGCCCCCGGAGGGTTATACCCCTACGAGCAGTACTTC.

The chain combines TRBV27 with TRBJ2-7; D ambiguous. Germline V lookup: CDR1 MNHEY, CDR2 SMNVEV (reference sequence). The CDR3 has 13 amino acids. V was cut by 4 bases and J by 1 base, with 8 bases left in between. The CDR3 DNA reads as TGTGCCAGCAGTTCTAGTACGTCCTACGAGCAGTACTTC. Its translation is CASSSSTSYEQYF.

The chain carries TRBV7-8 and TRBJ2-1; possibly TRBD1 for D (6 bases). The CDR3 loop spans 15 amino acids. Germline V gene sequence: CDR1 SGHVS, CDR2 FQNEAQ. V dropped 3 bases and J dropped 6 bases, with 15 bases sitting between them. CDR3 amino acids: CASSFDRFRGNEQFF. CDR3 nucleotide sequence: TGTGCCAGCAGCTTTGACAGGTTTAGGGGCAATGAGCAGTTCTTC. Filled out from reference TRBV7-8 and TRBJ2-1, the complete variable domain reads GAGVSQSPRYKVAKRGQDVALRCDPISGHVSLFWYQQALGQGPEFLTYFQNEAQLDKSGLPSDRFFAERPEGSVSTLKIQRTQQEDSAVYLCASSFDRFRGNEQFFGPGTRLTVL.

The V gene is TRBV19, the J gene TRBJ2-3; 7 positions match TRBD2. This CDR3 comprises 15 residues. The germline CDR1 and CDR2 sequences are LNHDA and SQIVND (reference sequence). Unmatched junction bases numbered 11, after V lost 8 bases and J lost 3 bases. CDR3 sequence: CASVSPGGSTDTQYF. The CDR3 nucleotides read TGTGCCAGTGTTTCCCCGGGGGGTTCGACAGATACGCAGTATTTT.

The J gene is TRBJ2-2, the V gene TRBV5-1; a weak D match, TRBD2 (6 bases). Between the trimmed V and J ends, which lost 0 bases and 5 bases, there was a span of 14 bases. The germline V gene has CDR1 SGHRS and CDR2 YFSETQ. This CDR3 region has 16 residues. CDR3 bases: TGCGCCAGCAGCTTGGCCTACCGACTAGATACCGGGGAGCTGTTTTTT. Its translation: CASSLAYRLDTGELFF. The whole variable domain, remainder taken from reference TRBV5-1 and TRBJ2-2, is KAGVTQTPRYLIKTRGQQVTLSCSPISGHRSVSWYQQTPGQGLQFLFEYFSETQRNKGNFPGRFSGRQFSNSRSEMNVSTLELGDSALYLCASSLAYRLDTGELFFGEGSRLTVL.

The V and J genes are TRBV7-3 and TRBJ1-3; D might be TRBD1 (5 bases). V was shortened by 3 bases and J by 0 bases, with 12 bases between the two germline ends. The CDR3 totals 16 residues. Germline CDR1 is SGHTA and CDR2 is FQGTGA. This CDR3 reads CASSLPTGGSGNTIYF. Written as DNA, the CDR3 is TGTGCCAGCAGCTTGCCGACGGGGGGCTCTGGAAACACCATATATTTT.

The chain is built from TRBV5-1 and TRBJ1-3; D gene ambiguous. The V and J ends lost 3 bases and 3 bases respectively, with 16 bases between them. CDR3 length: 16 amino acids. CDR1 is SGHRS, CDR2 YFSETQ, per germline. The CDR3 spells CASSYLSGFFGNTIYF. The CDR3 region has the DNA TGCGCCAGCAGCTATTTATCGGGTTTCTTTGGAAACACCATATATTTT.

The rearrangement uses TRBV18 and TRBJ1-3; 7 bases are a match to TRBD1. CDR3 length: 15 residues. Germline V CDR1 and CDR2: KGHSH, LQKENI. Losses at the gene ends were 3 bases for V and 2 bases for J; bases not matched to a gene: 4. The CDR3 spells CASSPTGAAGNTIYF. CDR3 bases: TGTGCCAGCTCACCTACAGGGGCGGCTGGAAACACCATATATTTT.

The rearrangement uses TRBV7-6 and TRBJ1-2, with 7 bases aligning to TRBD1. V trimming: 6 bases; J trimming: 0 bases; junction bases outside the gene matches: 10. Germline assignment: CDR1 SGHVS and CDR2 FNYEAQ. This CDR3 spans 16 amino acids. CDR3 loop: CASSPSRQGPNYGYTF. For the CDR3, the DNA is TGTGCCAGCAGTCCGAGCAGACAGGGACCTAACTATGGCTACACCTTC.

For the CDR3, the DNA is TGCAGCATCTCATTAGCGGGAGGGACAGATACGCAGTATTTT. Amino acids: CSISLAGGTDTQYF. This chain uses TRBV29-1 with TRBJ2-3; 11 bases match TRBD2. The junction had 7 bases not matched to a gene; V was cut back by 8 bases and J by 3 bases. Germline CDR1 is SQVTM and CDR2 is ANQGSEA. This CDR3 region has 14 residues.

The CDR3 protein is CATRTGPGEQYF. The CDR3 nucleotides are TGTGCCACTCGGACAGGGCCGGGCGAGCAGTACTTC. This chain uses TRBV28 with TRBJ2-7; 8 nucleotides agree with TRBD1. The CDR3 has 12 residues. Germline CDR1 reads MDHEN; CDR2 reads SYDVKM. Losses at the gene ends were 10 bases for V and 6 bases for J; bases not matched to a gene: 8.

The chain is built from TRBV30 and TRBJ2-3; 10 bases map to TRBD1. The CDR3 has 19 amino acids. The germline CDR1 and CDR2 sequences are GTSNPN and SVGIG (reference sequence). V shed 2 bases and J 5 bases; nucleotides not matched to a gene: 19. CDR3 sequence (DNA): TGTGCCTGGAGTCCTACTTCGGAAACGACAGGGGGCGTTGGAGATACGCAGTATTTT. Amino acid sequence: CAWSPTSETTGGVGDTQYF.

The chain uses TRBV29-1 and TRBJ1-1; possible D gene TRBD1, 5 bases. Per the germline V gene, CDR1 is SQVTM and CDR2 is ANQGSEA. The CDR3 has 12 residues. The V end lost 5 bases, the J end lost 7 bases, and 14 bases lay between the germline ends. Written as DNA, the CDR3 is TGCAGCGTTATATCGGGGGGGGTTGAAGCTTTCTTT. This gives the protein CSVISGGVEAFF.

The chain employs TRBV29-1 and TRBJ1-5; 7 bases are a match to TRBD1. The V segment lost 4 bases and the J segment 0 bases; nucleotides outside the gene matches: 9. The germline V gene has CDR1 SQVTM and CDR2 ANQGSEA. The CDR3 consists of 16 residues. CDR3 in DNA: TGCAGCGTTGCCGGGACAGATGGGAATAGCAATCAGCCCCAGCATTTT. Translated: CSVAGTDGNSNQPQHF.

V usage is TRBV7-8 and J usage is TRBJ1-2; D not resolved. The CDR3 extends over 14 amino acids. V lost 5 bases, J lost 2 bases, and 12 bases lay in between. CDR1 SGHVS and CDR2 FQNEAQ come from the germline V gene. In DNA, the CDR3 is TGTGCCAGCAGCCTCTCGTCAGTGAACTATGGCTACACCTTC. Translation: CASSLSSVNYGYTF.

This clone was recorded once. This chain uses TRBV4-2 with TRBJ2-2; 7 bases agree with TRBD2. CDR1 LGHNA and CDR2 YNFKEQ come from the germline V gene. This CDR3 has 15 residues. V lost 1 base to trimming and J lost 4 bases; unmatched junction nucleotides: 3. CDR3 coding DNA: TGTGCCAGCAGCCAAGTTCCGGGGGGCACCGGGGAGCTGTTTTTT. Protein: CASSQVPGGTGELFF.

The table lists this clone with a count of one. The V gene is TRBV5-1, the J gene TRBJ2-5; D may be TRBD2 (5 bases). V was shortened by 0 bases and J by 2 bases, with 8 bases between the two germline ends. The CDR3 is made up of 14 amino acids. Germline CDR1 and CDR2: SGHRS and YFSETQ. CDR3 in amino acids: CASSLGWTQETQYF. Here the CDR3 DNA reads TGCGCCAGCAGCTTGGGCTGGACTCAAGAGACCCAGTACTTC.

This chain links TRBV18 with TRBJ2-3, with D possibly being TRBD2 (5 bases). The V and J ends lost 0 bases and 3 bases respectively, with 7 bases between them. This CDR3 region has 14 residues. Per the germline V gene, CDR1 is KGHSH and CDR2 is LQKENI. Here the CDR3 DNA reads TGTGCCAGCTCACCACCTGAGGGAACAGATACGCAGTATTTT. Translation gives CASSPPEGTDTQYF.